Described below is a single TCR beta chain sequence and its context. The data originate from a study of T cell responses to AZD1222 COVID-19 vaccine. Sequenced by immunoSEQ multiplex PCR; TCRdb stores in-frame clones only, minus some. Among roughly 93,000 clones listed, approximately 86% were seen once. The CDR3 is 17 amino acids. V was clipped by 8 bases and J by 6 bases; unmatched bases: 12. The germline CDR1 and CDR2 sequences are SEHNR and FQNEAQ (reference sequence). This material consisted of peripheral blood, taken on day 0 of AZD1222 vaccination. The V gene is TRBV7-9, the J gene TRBJ2-1; TRBD2 matches 14 bases. This receptor was taken from an adult in good health. The CDR3 region is CASGNRLAGGPGNEQFF. The CDR3 DNA is TGTGCCAGCGGCAATCGACTAGCGGGAGGGCCGGGCAATGAGCAGTTCTTC.